This TCR beta chain derives from a study of beta chain features in type 1 diabetes. Study observations and caveats: TCRB CDR3s were moderately but significantly shorter in Type 1 diabetes patients in all four CD4+ subsets. Over-representation of high TCR-expressing cells was a possible consequence of cDNA sequencing.

CD45RO/CCR7/CD25/CD127/CD95/CD27 sorting isolated CD4+ naive, central memory, regulatory and stem cell-like memory cells. As every portion of the isolated RNA was reverse transcribed, the sequencing read expressed TCRB transcripts. Clones were sequenced by immunoSEQ multiplex PCR, and TCRdb holds only the in-frame ones, with some missing. The table lists fewer than 400,000 clones, around 8% of them singletons. Ten or more counts support this clone. The target antigen is unknown. Between the trimmed V and J ends, which lost 8 bases and 0 bases, there was a span of 8 bases. The CDR3 contains 13 residues. CDR1 is ENHRY, CDR2 SYGVKD, per germline.

The sequencing input was central memory CD4+ T cells from blood. This clonotype was obtained from a woman aged 18-30 years in good health. The chain carries TRBV10-3 and TRBJ1-3; D is unclear. CDR3 in amino acids: CAIEGGSGNTIYF. CDR3 DNA: TGTGCCATCGAGGGAGGCTCTGGAAACACCATATATTTT.